This T cell receptor (beta chain) was recovered during a study of early stage breast cancer tumors. In regard to this clone: Its antigen is still unknown.

General study points: Most shared enriched TCRB sequences were commonly generated ones.

This table comes from immunoSEQ multiplex PCR, and its TCRdb copy is limited to in-frame clones, with some not included. The sample has tens of thousands of clones, around 80% seen once; the top ten hold 3% to 4%. Sequenced input: blood. The receptor comes from a person aged 35-49 years with breast cancer.

The CDR3 region is CASSSRTFGEQFF. The DNA of the CDR3 is TGTGCCAGCAGCTCTCGGACTTTCGGGGAGCAGTTCTTC. The chain has TRBV13 and TRBJ2-1; TRBD2 is a possible D gene (5 bases). The CDR3 consists of 13 residues. V lost 4 bases, J lost 10 bases, and 14 bases lay in between. Germline V CDR1 and CDR2: PRHDT, FYEKMQ (reference sequence).